This record covers a single T cell receptor (beta chain). Germline V gives CDR1 LNHDA, CDR2 SQIVND (reference sequence). V lost 5 bases and J 0 bases, leaving 16 bases between the germline ends. The CDR3 runs to 16 residues. The sample originates from a study of long-term antiretroviral therapy in people with HIV. Survey-level immunoSEQ v3.0 assays were run. Libraries were prepared by immunoSEQ multiplex PCR; TCRdb keeps only in-frame clonotypes and omits some of them. The sample lists tens of thousands of clones, 75% to 85% seen once, with roughly 7.2% in the top ten. The source material was unsorted PBMCs, sampled 0.3 years after starting antiretroviral therapy. The rearrangement joins TRBV19 to TRBJ1-1; perhaps TRBD1 as D (5 bases). The receptor comes from a man aged 40-50 years with HIV. CDR3 bases: TGTGCCAGTAGTGTAACGGGGCACCTGATGAACACTGAAGCTTTCTTT. This gives the protein CASSVTGHLMNTEAFF. Supplemented by reference TRBV19 and TRBJ1-1, the full variable domain reads DGGITQSPKYLFRKEGQNVTLSCEQNLNHDAMYWYRQDPGQGLRLIYYSQIVNDFQKGDIAEGYSVSREKKESFPLTVTSAQKNPTAFYLCASSVTGHLMNTEAFFGQGTRLTVV.